This T cell receptor (beta chain) originates from a study of B cell selection in AIRE deficiency. This clone was seen once. The antigen remains undetermined. General study findings and limits: Tconv and Treg cells from AIRE-deficient patients resembled healthy donors in TCRBV usage, CDR3 length and diversity. Of several thousand shared Treg TCRbeta sequences, under 40% were healthy-donor-only and 9.3% patient-only.

The ends were cut back, 0 bases at V and 5 bases at J, with 17 bases in the middle. This CDR3 contains 17 residues. Germline V lookup: CDR1 LGHNT, CDR2 FRNRAP. Sequencing used immunoSEQ multiplex PCR; TCRdb keeps in-frame clones, though not all of them. The sample lists 12,000 to 15,000 clones, around 93% occurring once. Regulatory T cells were sorted as CD4+CD25hiCD127low/negative. The chain is built from TRBV12-5 and TRBJ2-1, with D maybe TRBD2 (6 bases). This sequence was found in a human donor with AIRE deficiency. Sequences were obtained from Tregs sorted from PBMCs. CDR3 DNA: TGTGCTAGTGGTTTGGTTAATTTGGGCCGGGGGAACAATGAGCAGTTCTTC. It is translated as CASGLVNLGRGNNEQFF. Based on the CDR3 plus reference TRBV12-5 and TRBJ2-1, the full variable domain is DARVTQTPRHKVTEMGQEVTMRCQPILGHNTVFWYRQTMMQGLELLAYFRNRAPLDDSGMPKDRFSAEMPDATLATLKIQPSEPRDSAVYFCASGLVNLGRGNNEQFFGPGTRLTVL.